These T cell receptor beta chains were read from a single sample in a study of cytomegalovirus exposure and HLA in healthy donors. Using immunoSEQ multiplex PCR, the repertoire was profiled, and TCRdb retains in-frame clones only, with some absent. The profile shows roughly 150,000 clones, 70% of them singletons. Sequences were obtained from PBMCs. Every receptor here comes from a woman in her sixties or seventies in good health and CMV-seropositive. The CDR3 runs from the conserved cysteine through the conserved F or W. Fields, in order: J gene, D gene, V gene, clone size, CDR3 DNA, CDR3 protein. The D gene is left open where the match is weak. The size field is filled for only some rows; it gives once, few, many or a size class.

TRBJ1-5,-,TRBV5-3,few,TGTGCCAGAAGCACCCGAAAAATGACAGTACCCGATAGCAATCAGCCCCAGCATTTT,CARSTRKMTVPDSNQPQHF
TRBJ1-5,TRBD1,TRBV9,-,TGTGCCAGCAGCGTAGCTAGGGACAGGGCCTCACCCTATGGCAATCAGCCCCAGCATTTT,CASSVARDRASPYGNQPQHF
TRBJ1-1,-,TRBV28,few,TGTGCCAGCAGTCTAGGGGGGGCGAACACTGAAGCTTTCTTT,CASSLGGANTEAFF
TRBJ1-1,-,TRBV10-1,once,TGCGCCAGCAGCCCCGATATCGGGGTCACTGAAGCTTTCTTT,CASSPDIGVTEAFF
TRBJ1-5,-,TRBV19,few,TGTGCCAGTAGTCCCGGCGGTAATCAGCCCCAGCATTTT,CASSPGGNQPQHF
TRBJ1-2,TRBD1,TRBV6-5,few,TGTGCCAGCAGTTCACAGGGGATCTATGGCTACACCTTC,CASSSQGIYGYTF
TRBJ1-5,-,TRBV6-1,-,TGTGCCAGCACAGGGAGGACCCAGCCCCAGCATTTT,CASTGRTQPQHF
TRBJ1-1,-,TRBV6-1,few,TGTGCCAGCTCCCCTCTGACAGCGAACACTGAAGCTTTCTTT,CASSPLTANTEAFF
TRBJ1-3,TRBD1,TRBV30,-,TGTGCCTGGAGAGAGACAGGGCGGGACACCATATATTTT,CAWRETGRDTIYF
TRBJ1-2,TRBD1,TRBV28,-,TGTGCCAGCAGGGCCGGGACAGCCCACTATGGCTACACCTTC,CASRAGTAHYGYTF
TRBJ2-7,-,TRBV28,few,TGTGCCAGCAGTTTATCCGACACGAGCTCCTACGAGCAGTACTTC,CASSLSDTSSYEQYF
TRBJ2-7,-,TRBV2,-,TGTGCCAGCAGGCCTCGACTCCTCTCGGACTACGAGCAGTACTTC,CASRPRLLSDYEQYF
TRBJ2-5,-,TRBV10-1,-,TGCGCCAGCAGTGACCGGCAGGGTCCCCAAGAGACCCAGTACTTC,CASSDRQGPQETQYF
TRBJ1-2,TRBD1,TRBV30,-,TGTGCCTGGAGTGCAAGGACAGGAGATGGCTACACCTTC,CAWSARTGDGYTF
TRBJ2-1,TRBD2,TRBV11-2,-,TGTGCCAGCAGCTTAGGACTAGCGGCCTATGAGCAGTTCTTC,CASSLGLAAYEQFF
TRBJ2-1,TRBD2,TRBV6-1,-,TGTGCCATCCAGCGGGACTCCTACAATGAGCAGTTCTTC,CAIQRDSYNEQFF
TRBJ1-2,-,TRBV19,once,TGTGCCAGTAACGGACTTAACTATGGCTACACCTTC,CASNGLNYGYTF
TRBJ2-1,-,TRBV29-1,-,TGCAGCGTTGAGACAGCGCCCTACAATGAGCAGTTCTTC,CSVETAPYNEQFF
TRBJ2-6,-,TRBV5-6,few,TGTGCCAGCCAGGGGCGCCAGGGGTCCTACTCTGGGGCCAACGTCCTGACTTTC,CASQGRQGSYSGANVLTF
TRBJ1-2,TRBD1,TRBV2,-,TGTGCCAGCAGGGCAGGGGGCTATGGCTACACCTTC,CASRAGGYGYTF
TRBJ2-7,TRBD1,TRBV28,-,TGTGCCAGCAGTCCATCCGGGACAGGGGGCTACGAGCAGTACTTC,CASSPSGTGGYEQYF
TRBJ1-5,TRBD1,TRBV18,-,TGTGCCAGCTCACCAACCGTAACAGGGGACAATCAGCCCCAGCATTTT,CASSPTVTGDNQPQHF
TRBJ2-4,-,TRBV7-9,-,TGTGCCAGCAGCTTAGGGACAGTTGGAAACATTCAGTACTTC,CASSLGTVGNIQYF
TRBJ1-1,-,TRBV7-2,-,TGTGCCAGCAGCTTGACAGGTCTCACTGAAGCTTTCTTT,CASSLTGLTEAFF
TRBJ1-1,-,TRBV27,-,TGTGCCAGCAGTTCCTTGGCAGGAGGGGACACTGAAGCTTTCTTT,CASSSLAGGDTEAFF
TRBJ2-7,-,TRBV5-1,-,TGCGCCAGCAGAGGACATTCCAGCTCCTACGAGCAGTACTTC,CASRGHSSSYEQYF
TRBJ1-1,TRBD1,TRBV6-1,once,TGTGCCAGCAACCCGGGACAGGGGAGGAACACTGAAGCTTTCTTT,CASNPGQGRNTEAFF
TRBJ2-1,TRBD2,TRBV5-1,-,TGCGCCAGCAGCGTGACTAGCGGTAGTCGTGGGGAGCAGTTCTTC,CASSVTSGSRGEQFF
TRBJ1-1,-,TRBV6-5,-,TGTGCCAGCAGTCGGACACTGAACACTGAAGCTTTCTTT,CASSRTLNTEAFF
TRBJ1-1,TRBD1,TRBV5-1,few,TGCGCCAGCAGAGCCGGACAGGGCAACACTGAAGCTTTCTTT,CASRAGQGNTEAFF
TRBJ2-7,TRBD2,TRBV18,-,TGTGCCAGCTCGCTACTAGCGGGAGGGCCTTACGAGCAGTACTTC,CASSLLAGGPYEQYF
TRBJ2-7,TRBD1,TRBV15,medium-sized,TGTGCCACCAGCAGGGGACAGGGCGGGCGCGAGCAGTACTTC,CATSRGQGGREQYF